Below are 28 T cell receptor beta chains sequenced from a single sample in a study of cytomegalovirus exposure and HLA in healthy donors. The PCR employed 60 Vbeta primers together with 13 Jbeta primers. Measured with immunoSEQ multiplex PCR; TCRdb has only the in-frame clones, and not every one. The repertoire holds a few hundred thousand clones, with roughly 89% as singletons. The sample consisted of PBMCs. These receptors were obtained from a woman aged 18-29 years in good health and CMV-seronegative.

This clone was recorded a few times. The V call is TRBV6-5, the J call TRBJ2-3, with 7 bases lining up with TRBD1. Germline assignment: CDR1 MNHEY and CDR2 SVGAGI. This CDR3 contains 12 residues. The CDR3 is CGTGQGADTQYF. The CDR3 DNA follows: TGTGGAACAGGTCAGGGGGCAGATACGCAGTATTTT.

V usage is TRBV23-1 and J usage is TRBJ2-3; possibly TRBD1 or TRBD2 for D (6 bases each). TRBV23-1 is noted as an ORF with a role that remains uncertain. CDR3 size: 14 residues. V gave up 4 bases and J gave up 2 bases, with 10 bases separating them. The CDR3 loop is CASSLSGATDTQYF. CDR3 in DNA: TGCGCCAGCAGTCTATCGGGGGCCACAGATACGCAGTATTTT.

The chain joins TRBV15 to TRBJ2-3; D perhaps matches TRBD1 (6 bases). Trimming removed 8 bases at V and 3 bases at J, with 9 bases between. The CDR3 extends over 12 amino acids. Per germline, CDR1 LNHNV and CDR2 YYDKDF (reference sequence). The CDR3: CATAGTTDTQYF. The CDR3 DNA sequence: TGTGCCACCGCCGGGACAACAGATACGCAGTATTTT.

CDR3 amino acids: CAIRGDGAYEQYF. The CDR3 DNA reads TGTGCCATCAGAGGTGACGGGGCCTACGAGCAGTACTTC. This sequence joins TRBV10-3 and TRBJ2-7, with D tentatively TRBD2 (5 bases). From germline, CDR1 is ENHRY and CDR2 SYGVKD. Trimming removed 6 bases from V and 2 bases from J, with 11 bases in between. The CDR3 loop spans 13 amino acids.

The chain couples TRBV7-9 to TRBJ2-5, with 9 bases matching TRBD2. V lost 1 base, J lost 5 bases, and 5 bases stayed unmatched. Germline V gives CDR1 SEHNR, CDR2 FQNEAQ (reference sequence). The CDR3 is made up of 15 amino acids. CDR3 DNA sequence: TGTGCCAGCAGCTTAGGCGGGGGGGCCAGTGAGACCCAGTACTTC. It translates to CASSLGGGASETQYF.

This clone was counted only a few times. The junction departs from the called germline gene at one end, perhaps through a read error. CDR3 DNA: TGTGCCAGCAGAGAAGGGACAGAGAGACGGGAGCTGTTTTTT. Translation gives CASREGTERRELFF. This chain connects TRBV6-1 to TRBJ2-2; 7 bases are shared with TRBD1. CDR1 and CDR2 from the germline V gene are MNHNS and SASEGT. This CDR3 has 14 amino acids.

The chain combines TRBV13 with TRBJ2-2; no definite D call. There are 14 residues in the CDR3. Germline lookup yields CDR1 PRHDT and CDR2 FYEKMQ (reference sequence). V dropped 7 bases and J dropped 8 bases, with 17 bases sitting between them. The CDR3 here is CASTDQATLGELFF. The DNA for the CDR3 is TGTGCCAGCACCGACCAGGCCACCTTGGGGGAGCTGTTTTTT.

The chain employs TRBV9 and TRBJ2-7, with D possibly TRBD1 on 5 matching bases. Looked up from germline, CDR1 is SGDLS and CDR2 is YYNGEE. The CDR3 totals 15 residues. Trimming cost V 4 bases and J 5 bases, with 19 bases left between them. Here the CDR3 reads CASSPPSAGPHEQYF. The CDR3 DNA is TGTGCCAGCAGCCCCCCCTCGGCAGGGCCCCACGAGCAGTACTTC.

CDR3 in amino acids: CASSQEQGDQPQHF. The CDR3 DNA sequence: TGCGCCAGCAGCCAAGAACAGGGGGATCAGCCCCAGCATTTT. The chain joins TRBV4-1 to TRBJ1-5; 8 bases agree with TRBD1. The germline CDR1 and CDR2 sequences are MGHRA and YSYEKL. Germline trimming cut 0 bases from V and 5 bases from J; bases unmatched to any gene: 0. The CDR3 consists of 14 residues.

This clone came up once. This rearrangement joins TRBV7-2 to TRBJ1-2, with 7 bases aligning to TRBD1. Per the germline V gene, CDR1 is SGHTA and CDR2 is FQGNSA. CDR3 length equals 13 residues. J gave up 4 bases and V 2 bases, and 1 base lay outside the gene matches. The CDR3 DNA reads TGTGCCAGCAGCTTACCAGGGGGCTATGGCTACACCTTC. This translates into CASSLPGGYGYTF.

J is TRBJ2-6 and V is TRBV27; D gene unclear. V lost 3 bases and J 4 bases, leaving 4 bases between the germline ends. Germline CDR1 and CDR2: MNHEY and SMNVEV (reference sequence). This CDR3 spans 13 amino acids. This CDR3 reads CASSFSGANVLTF. In DNA form, the CDR3 reads TGTGCCAGCAGTTTTTCAGGGGCCAACGTCCTGACTTTC. Full variable domain (rest looked up from reference TRBV27 and TRBJ2-6): EAQVTQNPRYLITVTGKKLTVTCSQNMNHEYMSWYRQDPGLGLRQIYYSMNVEVTDKGDVPEGYKVSRKEKRNFPLILESPSPNQTSLYFCASSFSGANVLTFGAGSRLTVL.

The chain joins TRBV6-1 to TRBJ1-5; TRBD1 is a possible D gene (5 bases). There are 14 residues in the CDR3. The germline gives CDR1 MNHNS, CDR2 SASEGT. V dropped 4 bases and J dropped 4 bases, with 11 bases sitting between them. The CDR3 DNA sequence: TGTGCCAGCAGTGGGAGACAGATAAATCAGCCCCAGCATTTT. Translated, it gives CASSGRQINQPQHF.

J is TRBJ1-4 and V is TRBV2; a possible D gene is TRBD1 (6 bases). CDR3 size: 14 residues. CDR1 and CDR2 from the germline V gene are SNHLY and FYNNEI. The V gene lost 4 bases and the J gene lost 8 bases, with 14 bases spanning the gap. CDR3 region: CASSASGVGEKLFF. The CDR3 DNA follows: TGTGCCAGCAGTGCATCAGGGGTGGGGGAAAAACTGTTTTTT.

The chain couples TRBV6-5 to TRBJ1-1; a possible D gene is TRBD1 (5 bases). Per the germline V gene, CDR1 is MNHEY and CDR2 is SVGAGI. CDR3 length equals 14 residues. V was cut by 4 bases and J by 5 bases, with 14 bases left in between. CDR3 sequence (DNA): TGTGCCAGCAGTTCCCGTGGTGGGGGGACTGAAGCTTTCTTT. Its translation: CASSSRGGGTEAFF.

The count of this clone is one. This sequence joins TRBV4-2 and TRBJ1-2; D is unclear. The CDR3 covers 14 residues. The V end lost 3 bases, the J end lost 8 bases, and 16 bases lay between the germline ends. Per the germline V gene, CDR1 is LGHNA and CDR2 is YNFKEQ. CDR3 bases: TGTGCCAGCAGCCAGGGTTCCGCGGCAGTGGGCTACACCTTC. It is translated as CASSQGSAAVGYTF.

V is TRBV13 and J is TRBJ1-3; 9 bases line up with TRBD1. The CDR3 is 16 amino acids. V dropped 0 bases and J dropped 6; count of bases not matched to a gene: 6. The germline V gene encodes CDR1 PRHDT and CDR2 FYEKMQ (reference sequence). This chain's CDR3 is CASSLGRRQGVNTIYF. CDR3 DNA sequence: TGTGCCAGCAGCTTAGGCCGTCGACAGGGGGTAAACACCATATATTTT.

The gene calls are TRBV6-6 and TRBJ2-3, with 13 positions matching TRBD2. The germline V gene has CDR1 MNHNY and CDR2 SVGAGI (reference sequence). CDR3 size: 16 residues. V lost 4 bases and J lost 3; bases outside the gene matches: 4. The CDR3 sequence: CASSSGTSGVTDTQYF. CDR3 coding DNA: TGTGCCAGCAGTTCCGGGACTAGCGGGGTAACAGATACGCAGTATTTT.

This chain connects TRBV2 to TRBJ1-2; TRBD1 matches at 10 bases. Germline CDR1 is SNHLY and CDR2 is FYNNEI. J lost 0 bases, V lost 6 bases, and 4 bases had no gene match. This CDR3 comprises 15 residues. The CDR3 sequence is CASRDRGKPNYGYTF. In nucleotides, the CDR3 is TGTGCCAGCAGGGACAGGGGGAAACCTAACTATGGCTACACCTTC.

This chain connects TRBV30 to TRBJ1-2; D possibly corresponds to TRBD1 (6 bases). V gave up 0 bases and J gave up 9 bases, with 14 bases separating them. The CDR3 is made up of 13 amino acids. Per germline, CDR1 GTSNPN and CDR2 SVGIG (reference sequence). This CDR3 reads CAWSVVGQGRYTF. CDR3 nucleotides: TGTGCCTGGAGTGTTGTGGGTCAGGGGCGCTACACCTTC.

This sequence joins TRBV2 and TRBJ2-2, with TRBD2 matching 9 bases. Germline V gene sequence: CDR1 SNHLY, CDR2 FYNNEI. Trimming at V came to 2 bases and at J to 0 bases, leaving 7 bases not matched to a gene. The CDR3 runs to 18 residues. The CDR3: CASSEPTGLASNTGELFF. CDR3 bases: TGTGCCAGCAGTGAACCCACGGGACTAGCCTCGAACACCGGGGAGCTGTTTTTT. Full variable domain (outside the CDR3, taken from reference TRBV2 and TRBJ2-2): EPEVTQTPSHQVTQMGQEVILRCVPISNHLYFYWYRQILGQKVEFLVSFYNNEISEKSEIFDDQFSVERPDGSNFTLKIRSTKLEDSAMYFCASSEPTGLASNTGELFFGEGSRLTVL.

The rearrangement links TRBV7-2 to TRBJ2-7, with 14 bases that match TRBD2. There are 15 residues in the CDR3. The V and J ends lost 1 base and 4 bases, in that order; junction bases with no gene match: 0. Germline CDR1 reads SGHTA; CDR2 reads FQGNSA. The CDR3 sequence: CASSLGLAGGYEQYF. The DNA for the CDR3 is TGTGCCAGCAGCTTAGGACTAGCGGGGGGGTACGAGCAGTACTTC. Filled out from reference TRBV7-2 and TRBJ2-7, the complete variable domain reads GAGVSQSPSNKVTEKGKDVELRCDPISGHTALYWYRQSLGQGLEFLIYFQGNSAPDKSGLPSDRFSAERTGGSVSTLTIQRTQQEDSAVYLCASSLGLAGGYEQYFGPGTRLTVT.

The V and J genes are TRBV29-1 and TRBJ2-2; 7 bases align to TRBD1. The trim removed 7 bases at V and 6 bases at J, leaving 5 bases unmatched. Per the germline V gene, CDR1 is SQVTM and CDR2 is ANQGSEA. This CDR3 region has 12 residues. The CDR3 loop reads CSAVTGSGELFF. The DNA for the CDR3 is TGCAGCGCCGTGACAGGGTCCGGGGAGCTGTTTTTT.

This chain joins TRBV7-9 and TRBJ1-2; perhaps TRBD1 as D (5 bases). The V end lost 4 bases, the J end lost 3 bases, and 18 bases lay between the germline ends. The CDR3 is made up of 16 amino acids. CDR1 and CDR2 (germline): SEHNR, FQNEAQ (reference sequence). CDR3 sequence reads: CASSSSRRGVDYGYTF. Written as DNA, the CDR3 is TGTGCCAGCAGCTCGTCGAGGAGGGGCGTTGACTATGGCTACACCTTC.

V usage is TRBV7-2 and J usage is TRBJ1-5; D perhaps matches TRBD1 (5 bases). The CDR3 totals 15 residues. CDR1 is SGHTA, CDR2 FQGNSA, per germline. V lost 5 bases and J lost 2, with 13 bases in between. CDR3 sequence reads: CASSTRWGGNQPQHF. CDR3 DNA sequence: TGTGCCAGCAGCACTAGATGGGGGGGCAATCAGCCCCAGCATTTT.

The genes are TRBV9 and TRBJ2-4; 9 bases align to TRBD1. In germline, CDR1 is SGDLS, CDR2 YYNGEE. The CDR3 has 14 residues. The ends lost 3 bases at V and 7 bases at J; junction bases unmatched: 5. CDR3 loop: CASSALGQGNIQYF. CDR3 nucleotide sequence: TGTGCCAGCAGCGCCCTCGGACAGGGGAACATTCAGTACTTC.

The chain joins TRBV5-1 to TRBJ2-1; 12 bases align to TRBD2. Germline CDR1 SGHRS, CDR2 YFSETQ. V trimming: 4 bases; J trimming: 5 bases; junction bases outside the gene matches: 7. This CDR3 spans 16 amino acids. CDR3 sequence (DNA): TGCGCCAGCAGCCCCCTAGCGGGGGGGCCGAACAATGAGCAGTTCTTC. Translated: CASSPLAGGPNNEQFF.

J is TRBJ1-1 and V is TRBV5-1; 9 positions agree with TRBD1. J gave up 0 bases and V 4 bases, and 4 bases lay outside the gene matches. This CDR3 has 15 residues. The germline V gene has CDR1 SGHRS and CDR2 YFSETQ. The CDR3 protein is CASSAGTGLNTEAFF. The CDR3 nucleotides are TGCGCCAGCAGCGCCGGGACAGGGTTGAACACTGAAGCTTTCTTT.

This chain uses TRBV4-1 with TRBJ1-5; tentatively, D is TRBD1 (5 bases). Trimming took 3 bases from V and 2 from J, leaving 20 bases between them. This CDR3 contains 18 residues. Germline V lookup: CDR1 MGHRA, CDR2 YSYEKL. The CDR3 reads CASSHPTGWGEGNQPQHF. The DNA of the CDR3 is TGCGCCAGCAGCCATCCCACCGGGTGGGGCGAGGGCAATCAGCCCCAGCATTTT.